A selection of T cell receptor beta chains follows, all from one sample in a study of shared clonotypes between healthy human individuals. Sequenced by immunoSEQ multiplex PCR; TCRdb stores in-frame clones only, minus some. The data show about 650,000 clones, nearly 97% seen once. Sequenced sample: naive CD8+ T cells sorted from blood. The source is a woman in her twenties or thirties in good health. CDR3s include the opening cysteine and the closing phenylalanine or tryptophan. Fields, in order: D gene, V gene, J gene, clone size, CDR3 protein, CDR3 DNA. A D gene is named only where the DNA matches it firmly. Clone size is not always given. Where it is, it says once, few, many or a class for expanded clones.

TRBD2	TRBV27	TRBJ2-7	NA	CASSVIAGLSYEQYF	TGTGCCAGCAGTGTTATAGCGGGTCTCTCCTACGAGCAGTACTTC
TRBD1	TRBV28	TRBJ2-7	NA	CASSYPRDSGYEQYF	TGTGCCAGCAGTTACCCCCGGGACAGTGGCTACGAGCAGTACTTC
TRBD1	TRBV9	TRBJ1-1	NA	CASSVVMGQGSMNTEAFF	TGTGCCAGCAGCGTAGTTATGGGACAGGGTTCAATGAACACTGAAGCTTTCTTT
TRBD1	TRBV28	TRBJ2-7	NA	CASSFLRDSHSYEQYF	TGTGCCAGCAGTTTTCTTAGGGACAGTCACTCCTACGAGCAGTACTTC
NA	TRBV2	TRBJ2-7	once	CASSFSYEQYF	TGTGCCAGCAGTTTTTCCTACGAGCAGTACTTC
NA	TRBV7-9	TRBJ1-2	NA	CASSLGPGNYGYTF	TGTGCCAGCAGCTTAGGTCCAGGAAACTATGGCTACACCTTC
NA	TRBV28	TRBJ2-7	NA	CASSAVSSYEQYF	TGTGCCAGCAGTGCCGTTAGCTCCTACGAGCAGTACTTC
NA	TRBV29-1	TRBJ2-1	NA	CSVERDEPHNEQFF	TGCAGCGTTGAACGGGACGAGCCTCACAATGAGCAGTTCTTC
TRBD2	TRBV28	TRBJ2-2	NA	CASSFPPPTSGSMSGELFF	TGTGCCAGCAGTTTCCCCCCTCCGACTAGCGGGAGTATGAGCGGGGAGCTGTTTTTT
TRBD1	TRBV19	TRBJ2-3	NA	CASGYRGTLTDTQYF	TGTGCCAGTGGGTACAGGGGAACGCTCACAGATACGCAGTATTTT
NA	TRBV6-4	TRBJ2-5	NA	CASSDGARETQYF	TGTGCCAGCAGTGATGGGGCCCGGGAGACCCAGTACTTC
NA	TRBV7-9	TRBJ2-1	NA	CASSSPSSYNEQFF	TGTGCCAGCAGCTCGCCTAGCAGCTACAATGAGCAGTTCTTC
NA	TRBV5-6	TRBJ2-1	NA	CASSLNNEQFF	TGTGCCAGCAGCTTGAACAATGAGCAGTTCTTC
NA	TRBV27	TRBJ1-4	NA	CASSLSTVSFGGPGEKLFF	TGTGCCAGCAGTTTATCCACAGTGTCGTTCGGGGGGCCAGGTGAAAAACTGTTTTTT
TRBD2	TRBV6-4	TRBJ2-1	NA	CASSELAVVGSEQFF	TGTGCCAGCAGTGAGCTAGCGGTCGTGGGGAGTGAGCAGTTCTTC
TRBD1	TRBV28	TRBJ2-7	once	CASSPAGTVYEQYF	TGTGCCAGCAGTCCTGCCGGGACAGTCTACGAGCAGTACTTC
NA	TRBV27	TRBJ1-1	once	CASSFEAGRNTEAFF	TGTGCCAGCAGTTTTGAGGCAGGGCGGAACACTGAAGCTTTCTTT
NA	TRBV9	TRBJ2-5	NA	CASSVGRGGVETQYF	TGTGCCAGCAGCGTAGGTAGGGGAGGTGTAGAGACCCAGTACTTC
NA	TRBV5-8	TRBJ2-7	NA	CASSWGFYEQYF	TGTGCCAGCAGCTGGGGATTCTACGAGCAGTACTTC
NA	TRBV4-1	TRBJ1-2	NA	CASSQDDRINYGYTF	TGCGCCAGCAGCCAAGACGACAGAATTAACTATGGCTACACCTTC
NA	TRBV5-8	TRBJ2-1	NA	CASSLSSGVGSYNEQFF	TGTGCCAGCAGCTTATCTTCAGGGGTTGGTTCCTACAATGAGCAGTTCTTC
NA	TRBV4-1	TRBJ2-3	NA	CASSQEGAGAPADTQYF	TGCGCCAGCAGCCAAGAGGGGGCGGGAGCCCCCGCAGATACGCAGTATTTT
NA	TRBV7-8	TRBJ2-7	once	CASSVVDSKPYEQYF	TGTGCCAGCAGCGTAGTGGACAGCAAGCCCTACGAGCAGTACTTC
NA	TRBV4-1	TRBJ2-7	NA	CASSQAKKGGLYEQYF	TGCGCCAGCAGCCAAGCAAAAAAGGGGGGCCTCTACGAGCAGTACTTC
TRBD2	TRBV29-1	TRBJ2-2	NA	CSFRTSDTGELFF	TGCAGCTTCCGGACTAGCGATACCGGGGAGCTGTTTTTT
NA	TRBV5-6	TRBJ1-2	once	CASSLDDRAYYGYTF	TGTGCCAGCAGCCTGGACGATCGGGCATACTATGGCTACACCTTC
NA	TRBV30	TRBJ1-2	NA	CAWSGIRANYGYTF	TGTGCCTGGAGTGGGATCAGGGCTAACTATGGCTACACCTTC
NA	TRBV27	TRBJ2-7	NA	CASRGGQNKIYEQYF	TGTGCCAGCAGGGGGGGACAGAATAAGATCTACGAGCAGTACTTC
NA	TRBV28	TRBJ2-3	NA	CASSSYRESNADTQYF	TGTGCCAGCAGTAGCTACAGGGAGAGTAACGCAGATACGCAGTATTTT